The sequence of this T cell receptor beta chain was determined in a study of T cell changes during pregnancy in multiple sclerosis. Generated by immunoSEQ multiplex PCR, the TCRdb table keeps only in-frame clones and is missing some. The sample lists 70,000 to 80,000 clones; around nine tenths were seen once. The V end lost 4 bases, the J end lost 1 base, and 7 bases lay between the germline ends. The CDR3 contains 13 residues. Germline V gene sequence: CDR1 SGHVS, CDR2 FNYEAQ. The specimen comprised peripheral blood, sampled after pregnancy. This chain joins TRBV7-6 and TRBJ1-1; possible D gene TRBD1, 6 bases. This clonotype originated in a female donor in good health, enrolled as a control in a pregnancy study. The CDR3 region is CASSWGQNTEAFF. CDR3 coding DNA: TGTGCCAGCAGCTGGGGACAGAACACTGAAGCTTTCTTT.